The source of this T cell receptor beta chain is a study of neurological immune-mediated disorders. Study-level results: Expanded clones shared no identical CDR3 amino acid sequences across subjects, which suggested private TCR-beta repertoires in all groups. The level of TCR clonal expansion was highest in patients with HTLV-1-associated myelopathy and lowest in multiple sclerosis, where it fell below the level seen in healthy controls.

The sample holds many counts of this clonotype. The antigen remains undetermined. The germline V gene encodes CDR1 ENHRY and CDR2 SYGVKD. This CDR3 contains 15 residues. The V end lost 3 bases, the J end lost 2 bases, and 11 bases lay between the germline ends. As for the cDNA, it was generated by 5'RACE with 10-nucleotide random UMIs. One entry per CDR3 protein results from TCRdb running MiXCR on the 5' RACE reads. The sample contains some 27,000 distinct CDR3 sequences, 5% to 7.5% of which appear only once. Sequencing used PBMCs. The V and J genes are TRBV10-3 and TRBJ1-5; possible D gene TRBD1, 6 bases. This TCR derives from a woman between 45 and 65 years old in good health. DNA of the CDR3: TGTGCCATCAGTGACGGCAGGGGAGGCAATCAGCCCCAGCATTTT. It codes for CAISDGRGGNQPQHF.